Listed below are T cell receptor beta chains from one sample, sequenced in a study of T cell responses to AZD1222 COVID-19 vaccine. Clones were sequenced by immunoSEQ multiplex PCR, and TCRdb holds only the in-frame ones, with some missing. The data contain tens of thousands of clones, more than 70% of them singletons. Sequences were derived from peripheral blood, sampled 28 days after the second AZD1222 dose. These receptors all stem from an adult who received the AZD1222 COVID-19 vaccine. CDR3s include the opening cysteine and the closing phenylalanine or tryptophan. Fields, in order: J gene, clone size, D gene, V gene, CDR3 protein, CDR3 DNA. The D gene is left open where the match is weak. Not every row has a clone size; where given, it reads once, few, many or a size class.

TRBJ1-3 | - | - | TRBV7-2 | CASRLTGGGLGNTIYF | TGTGCCAGCAGGCTGACGGGGGGTGGACTCGGAAACACCATATATTTT
TRBJ2-1 | once | - | TRBV3-1/TRBV3-2 | CASSQGLGLHSYNEQFF | TGTGCCAGCAGCCAAGGGCTCGGCCTTCATTCCTACAATGAGCAGTTCTTC
TRBJ2-2 | - | - | TRBV6-6 | CASSYPARGELFF | TGTGCCAGCAGTTACCCCGCTAGGGGGGAGCTGTTTTTT
TRBJ2-2 | - | - | TRBV6-5 | CASSYDFAGELFF | TGTGCCAGCAGTTACGACTTTGCAGGGGAGCTGTTTTTT
TRBJ1-2 | once | - | TRBV25-1 | CASSDTYGYTF | TGTGCCAGCAGCGACACCTATGGCTACACCTTC
TRBJ1-1 | - | - | TRBV7-3 | CASSLVPGAGTEAFF | TGTGCCAGCAGCTTAGTGCCCGGGGCGGGCACTGAAGCTTTCTTT
TRBJ2-1 | - | TRBD1 | TRBV27 | CASREGQGAGEQFF | TGTGCCAGCAGGGAAGGACAGGGGGCAGGTGAGCAGTTCTTC
TRBJ1-3 | - | - | TRBV7-9 | CASSLGAGDSGNTIYF | TGTGCCAGCAGCTTAGGGGCAGGAGACTCTGGAAACACCATATATTTT
TRBJ2-1 | - | TRBD2 | TRBV3-1/TRBV3-2 | CASSQGTSGGALEQFF | TGTGCCAGCAGCCAAGGGACTAGCGGGGGCGCATTGGAGCAGTTCTTC
TRBJ1-6 | - | TRBD1 | TRBV27 | CASSFVPGQGNSPLHF | TGTGCCAGCAGTTTTGTCCCGGGACAGGGAAATTCACCCCTCCACTTT
TRBJ2-3 | - | - | TRBV11-3 | CAPTYTDTQYF | TGTGCCCCCACTTACACAGATACGCAGTATTTT
TRBJ1-2 | - | TRBD1 | TRBV18 | CASSPAGQSYGYTF | TGTGCCAGCTCACCCGCGGGACAGAGCTATGGCTACACCTTC
TRBJ1-2 | once | - | TRBV19 | CASSKRDHGYTF | TGTGCCAGTAGTAAACGGGACCATGGCTACACCTTC
TRBJ1-1 | - | - | TRBV6-2/TRBV6-3 | CASSPGTVTGTKAFF | TGTGCCAGCAGCCCCGGCACTGTGACCGGGACGAAAGCTTTCTTT
TRBJ2-5 | - | TRBD2 | TRBV7-2 | CASSLVQLAGQETQYF | TGTGCCAGCAGCTTAGTCCAACTAGCGGGACAAGAGACCCAGTACTTC
TRBJ2-7 | - | - | TRBV6-5 | CASSDSLGSTGEQYF | TGTGCCAGCAGTGACTCATTGGGGAGTACGGGGGAGCAGTACTTC
TRBJ2-7 | - | TRBD1 | TRBV7-9 | CASSTDRGFEQYF | TGTGCCAGCAGCACGGACAGGGGCTTCGAGCAGTACTTC
TRBJ2-4 | - | TRBD2 | TRBV10-3 | CAISEEILAVRGKNIQYF | TGTGCCATCAGTGAGGAAATACTAGCGGTGAGGGGCAAAAACATTCAGTACTTC
TRBJ1-5 | - | TRBD1 | TRBV2 | CASSETGESQPQHF | TGTGCCAGCAGTGAGACAGGGGAGAGTCAGCCCCAGCATTTT
TRBJ2-7 | - | - | TRBV18 | CASSPMYDETSPYEQYF | TGTGCCAGCTCACCAATGTATGACGAGACCTCTCCCTACGAGCAGTACTTC
TRBJ2-1 | - | TRBD2 | TRBV7-2 | CASSLYSGSASYNEQFF | TGTGCCAGCAGCTTATACAGCGGGAGTGCTTCCTACAATGAGCAGTTCTTC
TRBJ2-3 | few | - | TRBV9 | CASSDRELGSSTDTQYF | TGTGCCAGCAGCGACCGGGAGTTGGGGTCTAGCACAGATACGCAGTATTTT
TRBJ1-2 | - | - | TRBV9 | CASSVGQPFNYGYTF | TGTGCCAGCAGCGTAGGCCAGCCCTTTAACTATGGCTACACCTTC
TRBJ2-1 | - | TRBD2 | TRBV6-5 | CASKRGAGPYNEQFF | TGTGCCAGCAAAAGGGGAGCGGGACCTTACAATGAGCAGTTCTTC
TRBJ2-6 | - | - | TRBV7-3 | CASSVTSGGYSGANVLTF | TGTGCCAGCAGTGTCACTTCAGGGGGGTACTCTGGGGCCAACGTCCTGACTTTC
TRBJ2-2 | few | - | TRBV6-2/TRBV6-3 | CASSGGPPNTGELFF | TGTGCCAGCAGTGGTGGACCCCCGAACACCGGGGAGCTGTTTTTT
TRBJ1-1 | - | - | TRBV27 | CASSKGGTEAFF | TGTGCCAGCAGCAAGGGTGGCACTGAAGCTTTCTTT
TRBJ2-2 | - | TRBD2 | TRBV18 | CASSPLTSGPNTGELFF | TGTGCCAGCTCACCCCTGACTAGCGGGCCGAACACCGGGGAGCTGTTTTTT
TRBJ1-1 | few | - | TRBV5-4 | CASSPSTVNTEAFF | TGTGCCAGCAGCCCTAGTACGGTGAACACTGAAGCTTTCTTT
TRBJ2-5 | - | - | TRBV6-5 | CASSRRQVQETQYF | TGTGCCAGCAGCCGCCGTCAAGTCCAAGAGACCCAGTACTTC
TRBJ1-6 | - | - | TRBV6-6 | CASRADRQGMDSPLHF | TGTGCCAGCAGGGCCGACCGTCAGGGGATGGATTCACCCCTCCACTTT
TRBJ2-3 | - | - | TRBV5-1 | CASSYNTDTQYF | TGCGCCAGCAGCTATAACACAGATACGCAGTATTTT
TRBJ1-1 | - | - | TRBV15 | CATSGAGVNTEAFF | TGTGCCACCAGCGGGGCGGGGGTGAACACTGAAGCTTTCTTT
TRBJ2-2 | - | TRBD2 | TRBV6-5 | CASRLAANTGELFF | TGTGCCAGCAGACTAGCGGCGAACACCGGGGAGCTGTTTTTT
TRBJ2-5 | - | TRBD1 | TRBV6-5 | CASIWDRETQYF | TGTGCCAGCATCTGGGACAGAGAGACCCAGTACTTC
TRBJ1-2 | - | - | TRBV5-1 | CASSLALTGYGYTF | TGCGCCAGCAGCTTGGCCCTGACGGGCTATGGCTACACCTTC
TRBJ2-2 | - | - | TRBV7-3 | CASSLMGTGELFF | TGTGCCAGCAGCTTAATGGGGACCGGGGAGCTGTTTTTT
TRBJ2-7 | - | TRBD1 | TRBV7-2 | CASSSPGQAAISSEQYF | TGTGCCAGCAGTTCACCGGGACAGGCAGCAATCTCGTCCGAGCAGTACTTC
TRBJ2-2 | - | TRBD1 | TRBV9 | CASSGDRGNTGELFF | TGTGCCAGCAGCGGAGACAGGGGAAACACCGGGGAGCTGTTTTTT
TRBJ2-1 | - | TRBD2 | TRBV24-1 | CATSDHPGGSGGKEQFF | TGTGCCACCAGTGATCACCCGGGGGGTAGCGGAGGGAAAGAGCAGTTCTTC
TRBJ2-1 | once | TRBD1 | TRBV7-3 | CASSLDRDYNEQFF | TGTGCCAGCAGCCTGGACAGGGATTACAATGAGCAGTTCTTC
TRBJ1-2 | - | - | TRBV4-1 | CASSRDETVGVSGYTF | TGCGCCAGCAGCCGGGATGAAACAGTAGGGGTTAGTGGCTACACCTTC
TRBJ1-3 | - | TRBD1 | TRBV27 | CASNRSHRGGDTIYF | TGTGCCAGCAATCGCTCCCACAGGGGAGGGGACACCATATATTTT
TRBJ2-7 | once | - | TRBV5-1 | CASSLSQINYEQYF | TGCGCCAGCAGCTTGTCCCAGATTAACTACGAGCAGTACTTC
TRBJ1-5 | - | - | TRBV7-3 | CASSLEGRGNQPQHF | TGTGCCAGCAGCTTAGAGGGTCGGGGCAATCAGCCCCAGCATTTT
TRBJ1-5 | once | - | TRBV12-3/TRBV12-4 | CASSFRDNQPQHF | TGTGCCAGCAGTTTCAGGGACAATCAGCCCCAGCATTTT
TRBJ2-3 | - | - | TRBV9 | CASSVAQRRATDTQYF | TGTGCCAGCAGCGTAGCTCAGCGGAGAGCCACAGATACGCAGTATTTT
TRBJ2-1 | - | - | TRBV14 | CASSQGGGGWNEQFF | TGTGCCAGCAGCCAAGGAGGGGGGGGTTGGAATGAGCAGTTCTTC
TRBJ1-3 | once | - | TRBV18 | CASSPSQLNSGNTIYF | TGTGCCAGCTCACCAAGCCAGCTCAACTCTGGAAACACCATATATTTT
TRBJ1-5 | few | - | TRBV9 | CASSVVRGSHQPQHF | TGTGCCAGCAGCGTAGTTAGGGGTTCTCATCAGCCCCAGCATTTT
TRBJ1-2 | - | TRBD1 | TRBV7-3 | CASSFAGTGYGYTF | TGTGCCAGCAGCTTCGCTGGGACAGGCTATGGCTACACCTTC
TRBJ1-1 | once | - | TRBV7-2 | CASSPQGRRTEAFF | TGTGCCAGCAGTCCACAGGGAAGGCGGACTGAAGCTTTCTTT
TRBJ2-1 | - | TRBD2 | TRBV7-2 | CASSLWTSAAYNEQFF | TGTGCCAGCAGCTTGTGGACTAGCGCGGCCTACAATGAGCAGTTCTTC
TRBJ2-4 | - | TRBD2 | TRBV6-5 | CASSYSLGGPDIQYF | TGTGCCAGCAGTTACTCCCTGGGAGGGCCGGACATTCAGTACTTC
TRBJ2-4 | - | - | TRBV27 | CASSSPQGLNIQYF | TGTGCCAGCAGTTCGCCACAGGGACTCAACATTCAGTACTTC